This passage covers 21 T cell receptor beta chains from one sample sequenced in a study of tumor-infiltrating lymphocytes in primary liver carcinoma. A primer in the constant region served to generate TCR beta cDNA from approximately 500 ng of total RNA. Modified slightly, ARM-PCR produced TCR beta libraries over three nested multiplex PCR rounds. The study ran its first two PCR rounds for about 11 cycles each, using TRBV1-TRBV30 forward primers and a C-beta reverse primer. Via MiXCR, TCRdb re-called the multiplex PCR reads, giving one row per CDR3 protein. The sample lists around 78,000 distinct CDR3 sequences, over 70% occurring once. From roughly 18-30 mg of unsorted bulk tissue, DNA and RNA were co-extracted together. The sequenced sample consisted of liver tumor tissue from sampling region 4. The subset is: tumor region T4, right-lateral pole. The receptor source for this set is a woman aged 60-75 years with primary liver carcinoma and hepatitis B virus infection.

Points on this clonotype: One end of the junction varies from germline; a read error may be responsible. V usage is TRBV12-3 or TRBV12-4 and J usage is TRBJ1-2; D gene ambiguous. The CDR3 is 12 residues long. The CDR3 is CTSSLRVWGYTF. Here the CDR3 DNA reads TGTACCAGCAGTTTGAGAGTTTGGGGCTACACCTTC.

A remark on this clonotype: Germline is not matched at one junction end, which may reflect a read error. The J gene is TRBJ1-4, the V gene TRBV4-2; no firm D call. Germline V gene lookup returns CDR1 LGHNA and CDR2 YNFKEQ. CDR3 length equals 14 residues. The CDR3 coding sequence is TGTGCCAGCGGCCAAGGAGGGTCTGATGAAAAACTGTTTTTT. Encoded protein: CASGQGGSDEKLFF.

This clonotype was counted at least ten times. The gene calls are TRBV12-3 or TRBV12-4 and TRBJ2-5, with D possibly being TRBD1 or TRBD2 (5 bases each). The CDR3 has 13 amino acids. The germline V and J ends were trimmed by 6 bases and 1 base, with 9 bases remaining between them. CDR3 nucleotides: TGTGCCAGCAGCTCCGGGGCCCAAGAGACCCAGTACTTC. This codes for CASSSGAQETQYF.

This chain links TRBV29-1 with TRBJ2-7, with D perhaps matching TRBD2 (6 bases). Germline V lookup: CDR1 SQVTM, CDR2 ANQGSEA. The CDR3 runs to 14 residues. The V and J ends lost 4 bases and 5 bases respectively, with 18 bases between them. DNA of the CDR3: TGCAGCGTTGTAGGCGGGAAGGGAGTAGACGAGCAGTACTTC. It yields the protein CSVVGGKGVDEQYF.

This chain links TRBV6-6 with TRBJ1-1, with D possibly matching TRBD1 (5 bases). V lost 8 bases and J lost 8, with 27 bases in between. Germline CDR1 and CDR2: MNHNY and SVGAGI (reference sequence). The CDR3 extends over 16 amino acids. The CDR3, as DNA: TGTGCCAGCTTGCCGGGGCACAGTCCCGGGGGGTCCGAAGCTTTCTTT. Encoded protein: CASLPGHSPGGSEAFF.

The chain joins TRBV11-3 to TRBJ2-7, with 11 nucleotides matching TRBD1. CDR1 SGHNT and CDR2 YENEEA come from the germline V gene. The CDR3 spans 16 residues. The V segment lost 3 bases and the J segment 6 bases; nucleotides outside the gene matches: 10. CDR3 in amino acids: CASSFSGAGTGGEQYF. As DNA, the CDR3 is TGTGCCAGCAGCTTTTCGGGAGCCGGGACAGGGGGCGAGCAGTACTTC.

The J gene is TRBJ1-2, the V gene TRBV11-2; 8 bases align to TRBD1. Trimming took 2 bases from V and 3 from J; bases not matched to a gene: 5. Germline CDR1 is SGHAT and CDR2 is FQNNGV. The CDR3 covers 15 residues. This chain's CDR3 is CASSLRPGQDYGYTF. The CDR3, as DNA: TGTGCCAGCAGCTTACGACCGGGACAGGACTATGGCTACACCTTC.

This clonotype was recorded many times. The chain links TRBV6-2 or TRBV6-3 to TRBJ1-5; no reliable D call. Between the trimmed V and J ends, which lost 5 bases and 7 bases, there was a span of 15 bases. Looked up from germline, CDR1 is MNHEY and CDR2 is SVGEGT. There are 14 residues in the CDR3. The CDR3 DNA sequence: TGTGCCAGCAGTCTTCTCCAGGCGGGGCAGCCCCAGCATTTT. Its translation: CASSLLQAGQPQHF.

This clonotype was seen just once. A much larger clone differs from this one at a single base, so this may be a read error. The J gene is TRBJ2-3, the V gene TRBV28; D gene unclear. Germline CDR1 reads MDHEN; CDR2 reads SYDVKM. The CDR3 has 12 amino acids. CDR3 protein: CACSTVGDTQYF. CDR3 nucleotide sequence: TGTGCCTGCAGCACCGTCGGGGATACGCAGTATTTT.

This clonotype has at least ten counts. CDR3 DNA sequence: TGTGCCAGCAGCCCAAAGTTCGGGACTAGCGGGCAACAAGAGACCCAGTACTTC. It is translated as CASSPKFGTSGQQETQYF. This rearrangement joins TRBV14 to TRBJ2-5; TRBD2 aligns across 12 bases. Germline V CDR1 and CDR2: SGHDN, FVKESK. After removal of 4 bases from V and 2 bases from J, the junction contained 11 bases not matched to a gene. The CDR3 is made up of 18 amino acids.

This clonotype was detected ten times or more. In nucleotides, the CDR3 is TGTGCCTGGATTGTAGGAAACACCATATATTTT. This sequence encodes CAWIVGNTIYF. The rearrangement joins TRBV30 to TRBJ1-3, with D hard to call. CDR3 length equals 11 residues. The germline CDR1 and CDR2 sequences are GTSNPN and SVGIG (reference sequence). The V gene lost 4 bases and the J gene lost 4 bases, with 5 bases spanning the gap.

As regards this clonotype: The junction departs from the called germline gene at one end, perhaps through a read error. This sequence joins TRBV6-1 and TRBJ2-7; D call uncertain. Germline V gene data show CDR1 as MNHNS and CDR2 as SASEGT. This CDR3 comprises 13 residues. CDR3 bases: TGTGCCAGCACCATCTTTGAAGTCGACGAGCGGTACTTC. Translating gives CASTIFEVDERYF.

A note on this clonotype: Mismatch with germline at one junction end may stem from a read error. This rearrangement joins TRBV10-3 to TRBJ2-1, with 10 positions matching TRBD1. Germline V gene data show CDR1 as ENHRY and CDR2 as SYGVKD. There are 16 residues in the CDR3. CDR3 sequence reads: CVIRTGGVTDYNEQFF. CDR3 sequence (DNA): TGTGTCATCAGGACAGGGGGAGTCACGGACTACAATGAGCAGTTCTTC.

As for this clonotype: The junction departs from germline at one end; a sequencing error may be responsible. This chain connects TRBV11-2 to TRBJ2-7, with 7 nucleotides matching TRBD1. The germline gives CDR1 SGHAT, CDR2 FQNNGV. The CDR3 is 14 residues long. CDR3 nucleotide sequence: TGTGCTAGCAGCTCTGAGGGGGCCCCCTACGAGCAGTACTTC. Encoded protein: CASSSEGAPYEQYF.

This clonotype was seen only a few times. This may be a read error, as it is one base from a much larger clone. This is likely a read error, given that the CDR3 carries no conserved phenylalanine or tryptophan at its end. V is TRBV12-3 or TRBV12-4 and J is TRBJ2-1, with a possible D match to TRBD1 (5 bases). There are 15 residues in the CDR3. The CDR3 sequence: CVSSFGRGKHNEQFL. CDR3 coding DNA: TGTGTCAGCAGTTTCGGTAGGGGTAAACACAATGAGCAGTTCCTC.

A remark on this clonotype: Since the CDR3 does not end with the conserved phenylalanine or tryptophan, this likely comes from a read error. J is TRBJ1-2 and V is TRBV11-3, with TRBD1 matching 7 bases. Germline lookup yields CDR1 SGHNT and CDR2 YENEEA. The CDR3 sequence is 13 residues long. This chain's CDR3 is CANSLTGNYDYTI. CDR3 nucleotides: TGTGCCAACAGCTTGACAGGGAACTATGACTACACCATC.

This clonotype was found many times. V is TRBV12-3 or TRBV12-4 and J is TRBJ2-7, with D tentatively TRBD1 or TRBD2 (5 bases each). CDR3 length equals 14 residues. The V end lost 5 bases, the J end lost 4 bases, and 15 bases lay between the germline ends. DNA of the CDR3: TGTGCCAGCAGTCGAGGGGTAGGTATGTACGAGCAGTACTTC. Translated, it gives CASSRGVGMYEQYF.

At least ten counts were recorded for this clonotype. The chain couples TRBV5-1 to TRBJ2-1; 8 bases line up with TRBD2. After removal of 0 bases from V and 3 bases from J, the junction contained 5 bases not matched to a gene. CDR1 SGHRS and CDR2 YFSETQ come from the germline V gene. CDR3 length: 16 residues. CDR3 protein: CASSLAAGGFYNEQFF. The DNA of the CDR3 is TGCGCCAGCAGCTTGGCGGCGGGAGGCTTCTACAATGAGCAGTTCTTC.

This clonotype has more than one count but fewer than ten. V and J are TRBV18 and TRBJ1-3, with D possibly matching TRBD1 (5 bases). CDR1 and CDR2 from the germline V gene are KGHSH and LQKENI. Trimming removed 3 bases at V and 9 bases at J, with 12 bases between. This CDR3 contains 13 residues. The CDR3 loop reads CASSPGTPGTIYF. CDR3 nucleotide sequence: TGTGCCAGCTCACCTGGGACCCCTGGCACCATATATTTT.

Note on this clonotype: This may be a read error: a much more frequent sequence differs by one nucleotide. The V gene is TRBV29-1, the J gene TRBJ2-6, with D perhaps assigned TRBD1 or TRBD2 (6 bases each). Per the germline V gene, CDR1 is SQVTM and CDR2 is ANQGSEA. CDR3 length: 14 amino acids. CDR3 amino acids: CSAGGGTGASVLTF. The CDR3 nucleotides read TGCAGCGCCGGAGGGGGAACTGGGGCCAGCGTCCTGACTTTC.

The rearrangement uses TRBV10-2 and TRBJ1-1; D is unclear. The germline V gene encodes CDR1 WSHSY and CDR2 SAAADI. Deletions cut 4 bases from V and 10 bases from J, with 19 bases between. The CDR3 loop spans 14 amino acids. This chain's CDR3 is CASSAKVFASGAFF. The CDR3 nucleotides read TGCGCCAGCAGTGCAAAAGTATTTGCATCTGGAGCTTTCTTT.